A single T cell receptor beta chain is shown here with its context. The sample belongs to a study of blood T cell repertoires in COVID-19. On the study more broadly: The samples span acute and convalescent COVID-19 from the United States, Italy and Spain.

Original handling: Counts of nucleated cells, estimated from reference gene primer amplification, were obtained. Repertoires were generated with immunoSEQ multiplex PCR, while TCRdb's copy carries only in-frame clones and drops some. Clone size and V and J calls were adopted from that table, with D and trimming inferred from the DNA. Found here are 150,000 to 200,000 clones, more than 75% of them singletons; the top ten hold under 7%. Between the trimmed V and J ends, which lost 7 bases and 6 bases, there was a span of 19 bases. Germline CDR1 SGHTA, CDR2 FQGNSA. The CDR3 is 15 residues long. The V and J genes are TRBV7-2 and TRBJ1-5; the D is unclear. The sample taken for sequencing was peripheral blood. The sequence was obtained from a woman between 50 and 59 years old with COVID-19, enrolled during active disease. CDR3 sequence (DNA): TGTGCCAGCAAGCTAAACAAGGGAGTGACTCAGCCCCAGCATTTT. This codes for CASKLNKGVTQPQHF.